This TCR beta chain was observed in a study of beta chain features in type 1 diabetes. CDR1 is ENHRY, CDR2 SYGVKD, per germline. The CDR3 is 14 residues long. Deletions cut 3 bases from V and 0 bases from J, with 8 bases between. In its sample, this clone was seen a few times. Reverse transcription of all isolated RNA meant that expressed TCRB transcripts were sequenced. Reads from naive, central memory and regulatory T cell samples averaged around 3.5 million. Sequencing used immunoSEQ multiplex PCR; TCRdb keeps in-frame clones, though not all of them. The repertoire holds roughly 450,000 clones, with about an eighth as singletons.

This receptor was identified in a woman younger than 30 in good health. The gene calls are TRBV10-3 and TRBJ2-5; D is undetermined. The sequencing input was naive CD4+ T cells from blood. CDR3: CAISDLPNQETQYF. The DNA of the CDR3 is TGTGCCATCAGTGACCTACCAAACCAAGAGACCCAGTACTTC.